This T cell receptor (beta chain) is drawn from a study of T cell repertoires in cytomegalovirus infection (dated by TCRdb to the late 2010s). With respect to the entire study: Alongside well-studied HLA-B-restricted epitopes, the peptide stimulations were aimed at recently identified HLA-C-restricted CMV epitopes, whose presentation resists viral immunomodulation. Donor HLA type was relevant to the analysis, as public TCR beta signatures indicated carriage of CMV infection together with the matching HLA type. Here is what the overall study found, with its caveats: In both this cohort and an independent cohort of some 380 donors, the cumulative frequency of public TCR beta family members distinguished carriers of CMV infection plus the relevant HLA type. In the ex vivo response, HLA-C-restricted CMV-specific TCR beta clonotypes were dominant, and in two of eight donors the single most frequent clonotype came from this HLA-C-restricted group.

The cysteine opens and the phenylalanine closes a CDR3 of 13 amino acids. The kept DNA is CDR3 alone, 39 bases in frame from the first base. For this chain, trimming is 3 bases at the V end and 6 bases at the J end, and the number of junction bases without a gene match is 5. From a lookup of the germline V gene (reference sequence), CDR1 and CDR2 are DFQATT and SNEGSKA. This clonotype was observed once. Its antigen is still unknown. It has no much larger one-base neighbor in the sample; base qualities were not kept. Evidence from one read is weak. What this sample's treatment or condition label stands for: in vitro stimulation with specific CMV peptide epitopes to enrich CMV-specific T cells. Sequenced using an Illumina HiSeq 1500. Using fastp at Q25 and MiXCR, TCRdb reprocessed the public reads and kept productive beta chains. All rows with the same CDR3 protein become a single entry with the most common DNA and genes. The sample table contains approximately 1,000,000 distinct CDR3 sequences; only one count was recorded for roughly a third of them. The top ten constitute under 15% of the sample.

The specimen was cultured CD8+ T cells from PBMCs, collected from culture after CMV antigen stimulation. The chain joins TRBV20-1 to TRBJ2-3; 8 central bases correspond to TRBD2. The clonotype comes from a human donor in good health (CMV status not recorded). Some clones in this sample may be carry-over from other donors' samples. For the CDR3, the sequence is CSASVSGVDTQYF. The nucleotides read TGCAGTGCTAGTGTTAGCGGGGTGGATACGCAGTATTTT.